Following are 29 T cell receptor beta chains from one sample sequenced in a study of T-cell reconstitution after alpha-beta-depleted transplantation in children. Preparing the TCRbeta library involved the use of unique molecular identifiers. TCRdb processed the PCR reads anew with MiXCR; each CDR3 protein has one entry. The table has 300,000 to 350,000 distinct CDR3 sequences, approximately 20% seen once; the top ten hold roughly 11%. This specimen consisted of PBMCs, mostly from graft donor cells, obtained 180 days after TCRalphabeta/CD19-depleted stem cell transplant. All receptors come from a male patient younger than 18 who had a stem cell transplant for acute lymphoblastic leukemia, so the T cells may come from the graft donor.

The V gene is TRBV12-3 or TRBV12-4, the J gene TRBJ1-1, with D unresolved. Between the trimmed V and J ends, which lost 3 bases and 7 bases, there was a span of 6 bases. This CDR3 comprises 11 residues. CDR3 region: CASSFIGEAFF. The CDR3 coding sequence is TGTGCCAGCAGTTTCATAGGTGAAGCTTTCTTT.

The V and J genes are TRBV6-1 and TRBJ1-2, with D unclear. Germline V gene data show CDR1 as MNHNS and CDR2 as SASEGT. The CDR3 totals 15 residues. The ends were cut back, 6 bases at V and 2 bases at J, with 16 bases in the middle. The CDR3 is CASRPSGRVNYGYTF. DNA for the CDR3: TGTGCCAGCAGGCCGTCCGGGCGGGTAAACTATGGCTACACCTTC.

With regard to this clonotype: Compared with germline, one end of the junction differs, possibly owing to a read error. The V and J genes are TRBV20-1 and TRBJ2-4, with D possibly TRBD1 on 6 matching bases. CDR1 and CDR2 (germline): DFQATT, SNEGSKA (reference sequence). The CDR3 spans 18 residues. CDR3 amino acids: CSARANGRSGQLENIQYF. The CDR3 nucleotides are TGCAGCGCTAGGGCTAACGGGCGGAGCGGACAGCTGGAGAACATTCAGTACTTC.

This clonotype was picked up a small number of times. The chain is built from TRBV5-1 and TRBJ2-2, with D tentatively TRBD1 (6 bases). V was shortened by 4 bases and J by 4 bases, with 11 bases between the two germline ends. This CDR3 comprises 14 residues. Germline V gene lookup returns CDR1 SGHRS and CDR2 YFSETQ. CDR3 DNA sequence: TGCGCCAGCAGCCCGGGACATCCCACCGGGGAGCTGTTTTTT. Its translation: CASSPGHPTGELFF.

CDR3 residues: CASSFRDRGRPQETQYF. CDR3 nucleotides: TGCGCCAGCAGCTTCCGGGACAGGGGCCGTCCGCAAGAGACCCAGTACTTC. The V call is TRBV5-1, the J call TRBJ2-5; 10 bases map to TRBD1. Germline V gene lookup returns CDR1 SGHRS and CDR2 YFSETQ. The CDR3 runs to 17 residues. After removal of 2 bases from V and 2 bases from J, the junction contained 9 bases not matched to a gene.

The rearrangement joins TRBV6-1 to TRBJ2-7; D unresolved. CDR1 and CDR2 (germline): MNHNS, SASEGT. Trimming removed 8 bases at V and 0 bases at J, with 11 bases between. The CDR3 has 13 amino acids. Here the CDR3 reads CASRRRDSYEQYF. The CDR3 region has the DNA TGTGCCAGCCGCCGCCGCGACTCCTACGAGCAGTACTTC.

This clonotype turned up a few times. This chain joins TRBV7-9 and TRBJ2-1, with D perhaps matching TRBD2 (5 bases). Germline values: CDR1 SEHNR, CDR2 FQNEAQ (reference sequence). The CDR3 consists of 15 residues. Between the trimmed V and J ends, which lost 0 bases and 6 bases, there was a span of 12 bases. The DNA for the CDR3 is TGTGCCAGCAGCTTAGCCCGAACTAGTGGCAATGAGCAGTTCTTC. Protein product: CASSLARTSGNEQFF.

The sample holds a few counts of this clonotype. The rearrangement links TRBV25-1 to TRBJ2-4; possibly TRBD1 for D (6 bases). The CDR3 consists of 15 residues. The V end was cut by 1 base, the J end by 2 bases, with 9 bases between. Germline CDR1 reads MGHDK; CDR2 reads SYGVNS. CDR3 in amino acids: CASSEWQGTKNIQYF. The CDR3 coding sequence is TGTGCCAGCAGTGAATGGCAGGGGACCAAAAACATTCAGTACTTC.

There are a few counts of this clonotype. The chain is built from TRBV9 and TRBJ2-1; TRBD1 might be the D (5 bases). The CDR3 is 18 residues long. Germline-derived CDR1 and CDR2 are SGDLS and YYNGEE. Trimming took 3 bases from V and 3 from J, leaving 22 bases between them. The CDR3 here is CASSAFPNRGIFYNEQFF. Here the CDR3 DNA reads TGTGCCAGCAGCGCATTCCCGAATAGGGGCATCTTCTACAATGAGCAGTTCTTC.

This CDR3 reads CASSTPKRGGSGNEQFF. The CDR3 nucleotides are TGTGCCAGCAGCACGCCAAAGAGGGGAGGTTCGGGCAATGAGCAGTTCTTC. The V call is TRBV7-8, the J call TRBJ2-1, with D possibly being TRBD2 (6 bases). V lost 5 bases, J lost 6 bases, and 23 bases lay in between. Germline V gives CDR1 SGHVS, CDR2 FQNEAQ. The CDR3 sequence is 17 residues long.

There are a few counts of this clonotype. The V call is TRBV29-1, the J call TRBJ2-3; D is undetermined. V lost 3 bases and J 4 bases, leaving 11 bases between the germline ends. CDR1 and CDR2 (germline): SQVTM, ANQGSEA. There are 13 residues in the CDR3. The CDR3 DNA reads TGCAGCGTTGACCATCCTAGGGCAGATACGCAGTATTTT. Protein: CSVDHPRADTQYF.

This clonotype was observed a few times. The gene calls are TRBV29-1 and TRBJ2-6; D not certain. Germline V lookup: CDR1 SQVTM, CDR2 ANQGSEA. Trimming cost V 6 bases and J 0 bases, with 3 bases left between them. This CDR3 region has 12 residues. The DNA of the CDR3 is TGCAGCGTGGGCTCTGGGGCCAACGTCCTGACTTTC. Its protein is CSVGSGANVLTF.

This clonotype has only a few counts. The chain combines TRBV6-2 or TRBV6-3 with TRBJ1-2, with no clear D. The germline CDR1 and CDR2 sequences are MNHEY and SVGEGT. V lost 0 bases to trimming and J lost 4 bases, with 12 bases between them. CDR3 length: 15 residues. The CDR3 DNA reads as TGTGCCAGCAGTTACTCAGGAGGGAGAGGCTATGGCTACACCTTC. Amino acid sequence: CASSYSGGRGYGYTF.

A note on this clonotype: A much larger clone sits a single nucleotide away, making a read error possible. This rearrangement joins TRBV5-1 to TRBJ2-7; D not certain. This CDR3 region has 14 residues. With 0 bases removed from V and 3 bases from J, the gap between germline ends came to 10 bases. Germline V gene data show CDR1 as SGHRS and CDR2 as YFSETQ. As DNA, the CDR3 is TGCGCCAGCAGCTTGGCGGTCCAGTTCTACGAGCAGTACTTC. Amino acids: CASSLAVQFYEQYF.

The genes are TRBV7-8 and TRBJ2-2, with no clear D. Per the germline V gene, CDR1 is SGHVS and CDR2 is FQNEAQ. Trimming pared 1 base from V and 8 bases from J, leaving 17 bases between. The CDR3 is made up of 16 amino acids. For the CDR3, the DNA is TGTGCCAGCAGCTTAGGCCGGGTCCCGAAGGATGGGGAGCTGTTTTTT. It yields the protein CASSLGRVPKDGELFF.

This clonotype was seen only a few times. Written as DNA, the CDR3 is TGTGCCACCAGCAGAGATCGAGCGGGTGGCACAGATACGCAGTATTTT. The encoded protein is CATSRDRAGGTDTQYF. V usage is TRBV15 and J usage is TRBJ2-3, with D possibly matching TRBD2 (6 bases). The CDR3 loop spans 16 amino acids. Germline assignment: CDR1 LNHNV and CDR2 YYDKDF (reference sequence). Trimming took 0 bases from V and 1 from J, leaving 11 bases between them.

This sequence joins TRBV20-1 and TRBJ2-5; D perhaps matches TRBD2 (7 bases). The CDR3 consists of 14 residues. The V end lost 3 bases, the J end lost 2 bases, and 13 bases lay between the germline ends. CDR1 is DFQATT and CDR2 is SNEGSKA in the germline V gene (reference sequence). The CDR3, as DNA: TGCAGTGCTAGGAGGGGGGGGTCACAAGAGACCCAGTACTTC. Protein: CSARRGGSQETQYF.

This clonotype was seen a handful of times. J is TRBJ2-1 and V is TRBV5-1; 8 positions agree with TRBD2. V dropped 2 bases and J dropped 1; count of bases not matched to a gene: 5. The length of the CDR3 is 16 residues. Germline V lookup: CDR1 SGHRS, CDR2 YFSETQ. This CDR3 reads CASSFGGRRSYNEQFF. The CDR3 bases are TGCGCCAGCAGCTTCGGCGGGAGGAGGTCCTACAATGAGCAGTTCTTC.

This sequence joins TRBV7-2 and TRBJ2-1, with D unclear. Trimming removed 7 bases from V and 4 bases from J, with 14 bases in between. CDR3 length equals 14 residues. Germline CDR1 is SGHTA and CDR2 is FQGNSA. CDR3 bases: TGTGCCAGCACCATTGCACAAACTTACAATGAGCAGTTCTTC. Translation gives CASTIAQTYNEQFF.

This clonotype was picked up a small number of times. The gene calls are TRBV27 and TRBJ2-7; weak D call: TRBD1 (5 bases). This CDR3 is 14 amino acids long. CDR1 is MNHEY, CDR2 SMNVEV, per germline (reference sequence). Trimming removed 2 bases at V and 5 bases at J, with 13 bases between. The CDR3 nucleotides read TGTGCCAGCAGTTTACAGGGTGTGAACCACGAGCAGTACTTC. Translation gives CASSLQGVNHEQYF.

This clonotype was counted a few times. In DNA, the CDR3 is TGTGCCAGCAGCTTATCGAGGGTACAGAACTCCTACGAGCAGTACTTC. Translated, it gives CASSLSRVQNSYEQYF. The genes are TRBV7-9 and TRBJ2-7, with D possibly matching TRBD2 (5 bases). Germline-derived CDR1 and CDR2 are SEHNR and FQNEAQ (reference sequence). V was shortened by 2 bases and J by 0 bases, with 14 bases between the two germline ends. This CDR3 region has 16 residues.

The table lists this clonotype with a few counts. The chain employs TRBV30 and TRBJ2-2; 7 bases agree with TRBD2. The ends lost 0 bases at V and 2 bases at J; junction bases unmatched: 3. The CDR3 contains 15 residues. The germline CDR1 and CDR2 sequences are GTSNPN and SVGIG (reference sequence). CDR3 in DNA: TGTGCCTGGAGTGTATCGGGGGGAAACACCGGGGAGCTGTTTTTT. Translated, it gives CAWSVSGGNTGELFF. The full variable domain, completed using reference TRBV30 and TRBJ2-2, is SQTIHQWPATLVQPVGSPLSLECTVEGTSNPNLYWYRQAAGRGLQLLFYSVGIGQISSEVPQNLSASRPQDRQFILSSKKLLLSDSGFYLCAWSVSGGNTGELFFGEGSRLTVL.

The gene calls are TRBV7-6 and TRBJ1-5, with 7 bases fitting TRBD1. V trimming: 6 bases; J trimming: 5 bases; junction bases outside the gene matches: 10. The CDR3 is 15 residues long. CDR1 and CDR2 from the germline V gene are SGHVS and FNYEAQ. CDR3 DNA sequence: TGTGCCAGCAGTCGAACAGGGGCGACAGATCAGCCCCAGCATTTT. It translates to CASSRTGATDQPQHF.

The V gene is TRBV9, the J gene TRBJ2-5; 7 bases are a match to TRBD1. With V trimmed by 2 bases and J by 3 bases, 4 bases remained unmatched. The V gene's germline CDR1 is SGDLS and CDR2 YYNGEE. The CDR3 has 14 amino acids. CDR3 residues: CASSVLQGKETQYF. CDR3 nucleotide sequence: TGTGCCAGCAGCGTCCTACAGGGGAAAGAGACCCAGTACTTC.

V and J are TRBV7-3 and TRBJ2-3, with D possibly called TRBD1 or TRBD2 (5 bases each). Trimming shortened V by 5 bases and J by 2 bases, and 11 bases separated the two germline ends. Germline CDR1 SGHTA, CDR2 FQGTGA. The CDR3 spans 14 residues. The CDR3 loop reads CASSLIGTTDTQYF. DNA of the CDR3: TGTGCCAGCAGCCTAATCGGGACCACAGATACGCAGTATTTT.

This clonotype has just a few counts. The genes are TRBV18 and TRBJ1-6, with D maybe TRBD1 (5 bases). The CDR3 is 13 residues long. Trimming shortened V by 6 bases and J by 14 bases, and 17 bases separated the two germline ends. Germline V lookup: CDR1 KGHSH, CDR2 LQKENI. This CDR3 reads CASSTGEVSALHF. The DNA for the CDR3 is TGTGCCAGCTCCACGGGGGAGGTCTCGGCCCTCCACTTT.

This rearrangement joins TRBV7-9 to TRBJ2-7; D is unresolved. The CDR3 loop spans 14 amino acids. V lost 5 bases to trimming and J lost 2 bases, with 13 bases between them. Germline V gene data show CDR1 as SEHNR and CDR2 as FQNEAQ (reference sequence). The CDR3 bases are TGTGCCAGCAGCCGTGTTACTTATGCCTACGAGCAGTACTTC. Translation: CASSRVTYAYEQYF.

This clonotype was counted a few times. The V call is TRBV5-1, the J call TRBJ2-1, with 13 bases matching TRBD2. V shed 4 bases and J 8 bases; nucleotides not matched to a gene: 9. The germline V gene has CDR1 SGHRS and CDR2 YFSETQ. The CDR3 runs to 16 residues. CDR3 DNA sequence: TGCGCCAGCAGCGAACAGGGACTAGCGGGATCTCATGAGCAGTTCTTC. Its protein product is CASSEQGLAGSHEQFF. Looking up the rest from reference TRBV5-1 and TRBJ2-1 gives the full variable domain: KAGVTQTPRYLIKTRGQQVTLSCSPISGHRSVSWYQQTPGQGLQFLFEYFSETQRNKGNFPGRFSGRQFSNSRSEMNVSTLELGDSALYLCASSEQGLAGSHEQFFGPGTRLTVL.

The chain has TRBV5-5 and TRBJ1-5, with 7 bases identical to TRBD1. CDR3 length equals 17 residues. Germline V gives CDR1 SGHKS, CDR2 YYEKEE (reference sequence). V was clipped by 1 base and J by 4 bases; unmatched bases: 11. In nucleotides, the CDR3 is TGTGCCAGCAGCTTGACAGGGGAAGGGTTTAGGAATCAGCCCCAGCATTTT. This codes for CASSLTGEGFRNQPQHF.